A single sample gave rise to the 25 T cell receptor beta chains below, sequenced in a study of T cell responses to AZD1222 COVID-19 vaccine. Here immunoSEQ multiplex PCR was the method, and the copy in TCRdb shows in-frame clones only, minus some. This table has around 89,000 clones, roughly 90% appearing once. The specimen comprised peripheral blood, sampled 28 days after the second AZD1222 dose. These receptor sequences come from an adult who received the AZD1222 COVID-19 vaccine.

The gene calls are TRBV5-1 and TRBJ2-1, with 8 bases identical to TRBD1. Trimming removed 3 bases from V and 5 bases from J; junction bases left unmatched: 4. CDR1 is SGHRS, CDR2 YFSETQ, per germline. The length of the CDR3 is 14 residues. This chain's CDR3 is CASSSGQGNNEQFF. Here the CDR3 DNA reads TGCGCCAGCAGCTCCGGACAGGGAAACAATGAGCAGTTCTTC.

The rearrangement links TRBV19 to TRBJ1-6; no reliable D call. The CDR3 length is 17 residues. V gave up 4 bases and J gave up 0 bases, with 13 bases separating them. Germline V lookup: CDR1 LNHDA, CDR2 SQIVND (reference sequence). The CDR3 DNA follows: TGTGCCAGTAGTAACCCGGCAGCCAGCTCCTATAATTCACCCCTCCACTTT. Translating gives CASSNPAASSYNSPLHF.

The genes are TRBV23-1 and TRBJ2-7; D call uncertain. Being an ORF, TRBV23-1 has a function that is uncertain. CDR3 length: 14 residues. The germline V and J ends were trimmed by 4 bases and 0 bases, with 10 bases remaining between them. CDR3 bases: TGCGCCAGCAGTCCTTCGACACGCTCCTACGAGCAGTACTTC. Its protein product is CASSPSTRSYEQYF.

The chain carries TRBV4-1 and TRBJ1-2, with 11 bases that match TRBD1. Germline trimming cut 4 bases from V and 4 bases from J; bases unmatched to any gene: 5. Germline V gene data show CDR1 as MGHRA and CDR2 as YSYEKL. The CDR3 sequence is 15 residues long. The CDR3 region has the DNA TGCGCCAGCAGCCGAGGACAGGGGGCCGCCTATGGCTACACCTTC. Its translation is CASSRGQGAAYGYTF.

The V call is TRBV2, the J call TRBJ1-2, with 11 bases identical to TRBD1. V was clipped by 5 bases and J by 6 bases; unmatched bases: 5. The CDR3 is 14 amino acids. CDR1 SNHLY and CDR2 FYNNEI come from the germline V gene. The CDR3 DNA reads TGTGCCAGCAGTCGGGGACAGGGGGTTGATGGCTACACCTTC. This translates into CASSRGQGVDGYTF. The full variable domain, with the rest looked up from reference TRBV2 and TRBJ1-2, is EPEVTQTPSHQVTQMGQEVILRCVPISNHLYFYWYRQILGQKVEFLVSFYNNEISEKSEIFDDQFSVERPDGSNFTLKIRSTKLEDSAMYFCASSRGQGVDGYTFGSGTRLTVV.

The J gene is TRBJ2-3, the V gene TRBV3-1 (or the pseudogene TRBV3-2); 9 positions match TRBD1. The CDR3 has 16 residues. J lost 4 bases, V lost 1 base, and 6 bases had no gene match. Germline V gene data show CDR1 as LGHDT and CDR2 as YNNKEL (reference sequence). CDR3 nucleotide sequence: TGTGCCAGCAGCCAAGGGGACAGGGAATTCCCAGATACGCAGTATTTT. Translating gives CASSQGDREFPDTQYF.

The V and J genes are TRBV11-2 and TRBJ1-3, with TRBD1 as a possible D gene (5 bases). V lost 6 bases and J lost 2, with 11 bases in between. The germline gives CDR1 SGHAT, CDR2 FQNNGV. There are 14 residues in the CDR3. In DNA, the CDR3 is TGTGCCAGCAGGCCTCAGGGAGCTGGAAACACCATATATTTT. Its translation is CASRPQGAGNTIYF.

The gene calls are TRBV2 and TRBJ1-5; TRBD1 matches at 8 bases. Germline values: CDR1 SNHLY, CDR2 FYNNEI. V shed 8 bases, J shed 7 bases, and the junction held 16 bases outside the gene matches. This CDR3 has 16 amino acids. CDR3 protein: CASGQGASSEEQPQHF. Here the CDR3 DNA reads TGTGCCAGCGGGCAGGGGGCTTCGAGTGAGGAGCAGCCCCAGCATTTT.

A few counts support this clone. J is TRBJ2-6 and V is TRBV19; TRBD2 might be the D (5 bases). The V end lost 9 bases, the J end lost 0 bases, and 12 bases lay between the germline ends. Germline CDR1 and CDR2: LNHDA and SQIVND (reference sequence). CDR3 length: 15 amino acids. The CDR3 nucleotides read TGTGCCAGCATGACTACGGGCTCTGGGGCCAACGTCCTGACTTTC. It codes for CASMTTGSGANVLTF.

This sequence joins TRBV27 and TRBJ2-7, with TRBD1 identical over 10 bases. CDR3 length: 15 amino acids. Germline V gene sequence: CDR1 MNHEY, CDR2 SMNVEV (reference sequence). V gave up 6 bases and J gave up 2 bases; unmatched junction bases: 7. CDR3 sequence: CASRPTGGLPYEQYF. The CDR3 DNA sequence: TGTGCCAGCAGGCCGACAGGGGGCCTGCCCTACGAGCAGTACTTC.

This sequence joins TRBV9 and TRBJ2-1; TRBD2 agrees at 12 bases. Germline V gene sequence: CDR1 SGDLS, CDR2 YYNGEE. This CDR3 spans 18 amino acids. The trim removed 3 bases at V and 6 bases at J, leaving 13 bases unmatched. CDR3 loop: CASSAPGLAGGPRNEQFF. In nucleotides, the CDR3 is TGTGCCAGCAGCGCCCCAGGGCTAGCGGGGGGGCCTCGCAATGAGCAGTTCTTC. The full variable domain, completed using reference TRBV9 and TRBJ2-1, is DSGVTQTPKHLITATGQRVTLRCSPRSGDLSVYWYQQSLDQGLQFLIQYYNGEERAKGNILERFSAQQFPDLHSELNLSSLELGDSALYFCASSAPGLAGGPRNEQFFGPGTRLTVL.

This chain connects TRBV10-3 to TRBJ1-1; D may be TRBD1 (6 bases). This CDR3 has 13 residues. The V gene lost 6 bases and the J gene lost 1 base, with 9 bases spanning the gap. The germline gives CDR1 ENHRY, CDR2 SYGVKD. The CDR3 protein is CAIRGTSNTEAFF. In DNA form, the CDR3 reads TGTGCCATCAGGGGGACATCGAACACTGAAGCTTTCTTT.

This chain connects TRBV20-1 to TRBJ1-1; D remains unclear. CDR3 length equals 11 residues. The germline gives CDR1 DFQATT, CDR2 SNEGSKA (reference sequence). Trimming removed 4 bases at V and 1 base at J, with 4 bases between. The DNA for the CDR3 is TGCAGTGCTAACAAGAACACTGAAGCTTTCTTT. Protein product: CSANKNTEAFF.

V usage is TRBV27 and J usage is TRBJ1-5, with TRBD1 as a possible D gene (5 bases). V dropped 0 bases and J dropped 4 bases, with 7 bases sitting between them. This CDR3 has 14 amino acids. Germline V gene sequence: CDR1 MNHEY, CDR2 SMNVEV (reference sequence). The chain's CDR3 is CASSLSGENQPQHF. In nucleotides, the CDR3 is TGTGCCAGCAGTTTATCAGGGGAAAATCAGCCCCAGCATTTT.

The gene calls are TRBV28 and TRBJ2-5; D is perhaps TRBD1 (5 bases). Germline V gives CDR1 MDHEN, CDR2 SYDVKM. Trimming pared 10 bases from V and 5 bases from J, leaving 17 bases between. The CDR3 totals 13 residues. The CDR3 region is CATEDRSGETQYF. The CDR3 bases are TGTGCCACGGAAGACAGATCAGGGGAGACCCAGTACTTC.

To note about this clone: Likely a read error: the CDR3 ends without its conserved phenylalanine or tryptophan. It is unclear where the CDR3 begins or ends on the DNA, so no DNA is shown, and the CDR3 is as TCRdb lists it. This rearrangement joins TRBV20-1 to TRBJ1-2; the table's D call TRBD1 went unverified against the DNA. A total of 11 residues make up the CDR3, ends included. Germline V CDR1 and CDR2: DFQATT, SNEGSKA (reference sequence). CDR3: CSAQDRDPVVY.

CDR3 region: CASNDLGGGTEAFF. CDR3 DNA sequence: TGTGCCAGCAATGACCTAGGGGGCGGCACTGAAGCTTTCTTT. The chain links TRBV11-1 to TRBJ1-1; 7 bases align to TRBD1. CDR3 length: 14 residues. After removal of 7 bases from V and 4 bases from J, the junction contained 9 bases not matched to a gene. Per germline, CDR1 SGHAT and CDR2 FQDESV (reference sequence).

The chain combines TRBV7-9 with TRBJ1-3, with D unclear. Trimming removed 5 bases at V and 0 bases at J, with 11 bases between. The V gene's germline CDR1 is SEHNR and CDR2 FQNEAQ (reference sequence). The CDR3 is 15 residues long. CDR3 bases: TGTGCCAGCAGCCAAGAACCGATCTCTGGAAACACCATATATTTT. Amino acids: CASSQEPISGNTIYF.

The chain joins TRBV6-5 to TRBJ2-1; D gene ambiguous. The CDR3 length is 15 residues. Germline V gene lookup returns CDR1 MNHEY and CDR2 SVGAGI. With 6 bases removed from V and 4 bases from J, the gap between germline ends came to 16 bases. The CDR3 DNA reads TGTGCCAGCAGCCGAAGCAGCTCCAGGTACAATGAGCAGTTCTTC. It yields the protein CASSRSSSRYNEQFF.

This chain connects TRBV7-9 to TRBJ1-5, with 7 bases that match TRBD1. The V segment lost 1 base and the J segment 1 base; nucleotides outside the gene matches: 4. From germline, CDR1 is SEHNR and CDR2 FQNEAQ (reference sequence). The CDR3 has 16 amino acids. For the CDR3, the DNA is TGTGCCAGCAGCTTAGTGGGCAGGGGGAGCAATCAGCCCCAGCATTTT. This sequence encodes CASSLVGRGSNQPQHF.

The rearrangement uses TRBV28 and TRBJ2-1; D remains unclear. V lost 5 bases to trimming and J lost 15 bases, with 14 bases between them. From germline, CDR1 is MDHEN and CDR2 SYDVKM. The CDR3 totals 11 residues. The CDR3 is CASSVTRFLFF. CDR3 nucleotide sequence: TGTGCCAGCAGTGTTACAAGGTTTCTGTTCTTC.

V and J are TRBV12-3 or TRBV12-4 and TRBJ2-7; D possibly corresponds to TRBD1 (5 bases). The CDR3 covers 12 residues. Trimming shortened V by 6 bases and J by 4 bases, and 10 bases separated the two germline ends. The CDR3 bases are TGTGCCAGCAGCTCGACAGATTACGAGCAGTACTTC. Translating it yields CASSSTDYEQYF.

The chain joins TRBV7-8 to TRBJ1-1; possible D gene TRBD1, 6 bases. In germline, CDR1 is SGHVS, CDR2 FQNEAQ. The CDR3 spans 15 residues. V was clipped by 3 bases and J by 0 bases, with 11 bases between them. The CDR3 nucleotides are TGTGCCAGCAGCTTCACGACAGGATTGAACACTGAAGCTTTCTTT. Its protein is CASSFTTGLNTEAFF.

The chain has TRBV6-1 and TRBJ2-5; the D is unclear. Germline V gene sequence: CDR1 MNHNS, CDR2 SASEGT. V lost 1 base and J 2 bases, leaving 5 bases between the germline ends. CDR3 length: 13 amino acids. CDR3 protein: CASSEGLQETQYF. The CDR3 DNA follows: TGTGCCAGCAGTGAAGGACTTCAAGAGACCCAGTACTTC.

J is TRBJ1-5 and V is TRBV28; no firm D call. This CDR3 comprises 12 residues. Trimming left V 3 bases short and J 7 bases short, with 7 bases between. The germline V gene encodes CDR1 MDHEN and CDR2 SYDVKM. For the CDR3, the DNA is TGTGCCAGCAGTTTCGAAAAACAGCCCCAGCATTTT. This sequence encodes CASSFEKQPQHF.